This TCR beta chain is from a study of blood T cell repertoires in COVID-19. Overall study context: Samples came from the United States, Italy and Spain, spanning acute and convalescent COVID-19. Sample material is recorded as cDNA or gDNA derived from T cells, B-cell-depleted T cells, or PBMCs.

The CDR3 runs 15 residues. Authors' analysis steps: For nucleated cells, counts were estimated from reference gene primer amplification. Repertoires were generated with immunoSEQ multiplex PCR, while TCRdb's copy carries only in-frame clones and drops some. That table furnishes V, J and clone size, whereas the DNA furnished D and trimming. This sample has more than 120,000 clones, with 80% to 90% found just once. The receptor's source is a man between 50 and 59 years old who had recovered from COVID-19. The source material was peripheral blood. J is TRBJ2-7 and V is TRBV12-2; the DNA was not compared with TRBD1, the D call given in the table. TRBV12-2 constitutes a pseudogene. The CDR3 DNA sequence: TGTGCAAGTCGCCCCCAATATACAGGGGGCTGCGAGCAGTACTTC. Encoded protein: CASRPQYTGGCEQYF.